These 30 T cell receptor beta chains originate from one sample sequenced in a study of patients and donors after allogeneic stem cell transplantation. In TCRdb, the RT-PCR reads were re-called with MiXCR into one record per CDR3 protein. The data show over 150,000 distinct CDR3 sequences, approximately 30% seen once. Sequenced sample: blood, either unsorted or a sorted T cell fraction (not recorded which). Every receptor here comes from a human donor who was either an allogeneic HSCT recipient or a stem cell or donor lymphocyte infusion donor (not recorded which). It is not recorded whose cells these are; they may come from a transplant donor.

This clonotype was counted a few times. The rearrangement joins TRBV20-1 to TRBJ2-7, with TRBD2 identical over 9 bases. The CDR3 contains 13 residues. CDR1 and CDR2 from the germline V gene are DFQATT and SNEGSKA (reference sequence). V lost 4 bases, J lost 4 bases, and 5 bases stayed unmatched. CDR3 residues: CSATGTSKYEQYF. CDR3 bases: TGCAGTGCTACCGGGACTAGCAAGTACGAGCAGTACTTC.

This clonotype was observed many times. The CDR3 is CASSSGTSGYEQYF. DNA for the CDR3: TGCGCCAGCAGTTCCGGGACTAGCGGGTACGAGCAGTACTTC. The chain is built from TRBV5-1 and TRBJ2-7, with 12 bases lining up with TRBD2. V shed 5 bases, J shed 4 bases, and the junction held 4 bases outside the gene matches. This CDR3 is built from 14 residues. CDR1 is SGHRS, CDR2 YFSETQ, per germline.

This chain links TRBV5-1 with TRBJ2-3; no reliable D call. CDR3 length: 14 amino acids. Trimming removed 6 bases from V and 6 bases from J, with 17 bases in between. The germline CDR1 and CDR2 sequences are SGHRS and YFSETQ. The CDR3 DNA is TGCGCCAGCAACCCGACGCTCACGACCGATACGCAGTATTTT. It is translated as CASNPTLTTDTQYF.

Many counts were recorded for this clonotype. V and J are TRBV6-5 and TRBJ1-3; D not resolved. With 6 bases removed from V and 2 bases from J, the gap between germline ends came to 8 bases. This CDR3 region has 13 residues. CDR1 and CDR2 from the germline V gene are MNHEY and SVGAGI. The CDR3 nucleotides are TGTGCCAGCAGGAAAGGGACTGGAAACACCATATATTTT. Amino acids: CASRKGTGNTIYF.

The chain combines TRBV6-2 or TRBV6-3 with TRBJ1-1; a possible D gene is TRBD1 (5 bases). The ends were cut back, 2 bases at V and 1 base at J, with 8 bases in the middle. There are 14 residues in the CDR3. Per germline, CDR1 MNHEY and CDR2 SVGEGT. CDR3 amino acids: CASSYGGGNTEAFF. CDR3 DNA: TGTGCCAGCAGTTACGGTGGGGGGAACACTGAAGCTTTCTTT.

This clonotype was found a few times. The chain couples TRBV29-1 to TRBJ1-1, with TRBD1 matching over 12 bases. Unmatched junction bases numbered 1, after V lost 4 bases and J lost 4 bases. Germline V gene data show CDR1 as SQVTM and CDR2 as ANQGSEA. The CDR3 loop spans 13 amino acids. The CDR3 nucleotides read TGCAGCGTTGCGGGACAGGGGGCCACTGAAGCTTTCTTT. Translating it yields CSVAGQGATEAFF.

The genes are TRBV6-1 and TRBJ1-5; D is perhaps TRBD1 (6 bases). V shed 8 bases and J shed 5 bases, with 16 bases lying between them. CDR1 MNHNS and CDR2 SASEGT come from the germline V gene. The CDR3 consists of 14 residues. The CDR3 bases are TGTGCCAGCTGCATCCCGGGACATTATCAGCCCCAGCATTTT. It translates to CASCIPGHYQPQHF.

This clonotype was observed a handful of times. This chain uses TRBV2 with TRBJ1-6; 8 nucleotides agree with TRBD1. CDR3 length equals 12 residues. In germline, CDR1 is SNHLY, CDR2 FYNNEI. Unmatched junction bases numbered 5, after V lost 11 bases and J lost 8 bases. The CDR3 DNA reads as TGTGCCGGACAGGGTCAGGATTCACCCCTCCACTTT. It translates to CAGQGQDSPLHF.

This clonotype was seen a handful of times. CDR3 nucleotides: TGTGCCAGCAGCTTCTCTTCTCTCGATCAGCCCCAGCATTTT. It codes for CASSFSSLDQPQHF. The chain is built from TRBV7-9 and TRBJ1-5; no clear D. This CDR3 contains 14 residues. Germline lookup yields CDR1 SEHNR and CDR2 FQNEAQ (reference sequence). Trimming shortened V by 3 bases and J by 5 bases, and 11 bases separated the two germline ends. The full variable domain, in which reference TRBV7-9 and TRBJ1-5 provide the parts outside the CDR3, is DTGVSQNPRHKITKRGQNVTFRCDPISEHNRLYWYRQTLGQGPEFLTYFQNEAQLEKSRLLSDRFSAERPKGSFSTLEIQRTEQGDSAMYLCASSFSSLDQPQHFGDGTRLSIL.

In its sample, this clonotype was seen a few times. The chain combines TRBV9 with TRBJ2-7; a weak D match, TRBD1 (6 bases). Trimming left V 4 bases short and J 4 bases short, with 18 bases between. CDR1 and CDR2 from the germline V gene are SGDLS and YYNGEE. This CDR3 spans 15 amino acids. For the CDR3, the DNA is TGTGCCAGCAGCCCAAGCACAGGGTCAGGGTACGAGCAGTACTTC. Encoded protein: CASSPSTGSGYEQYF.

This chain connects TRBV27 to TRBJ2-7; a possible D gene is TRBD2 (7 bases). This CDR3 contains 15 residues. V lost 5 bases, J lost 3 bases, and 17 bases lay in between. The V gene's germline CDR1 is MNHEY and CDR2 SMNVEV (reference sequence). The CDR3 reads CASSHLQGGLYEQYF. The CDR3 bases are TGTGCCAGCAGTCACCTACAGGGAGGGCTCTACGAGCAGTACTTC.

The J gene is TRBJ1-2, the V gene TRBV25-1; no clear D. Germline V CDR1 and CDR2: MGHDK, SYGVNS. The CDR3 length is 15 residues. Trimming removed 4 bases at V and 1 base at J, with 13 bases between. The CDR3 sequence: CASSGSLGSNYGYTF. The CDR3 DNA reads as TGTGCCAGCAGTGGCTCTTTAGGGAGTAACTATGGCTACACCTTC.

V is TRBV28 and J is TRBJ1-1; 8 bases agree with TRBD1. Unmatched junction bases numbered 8, after V lost 2 bases and J lost 0 bases. Germline V gene data show CDR1 as MDHEN and CDR2 as SYDVKM. The CDR3 extends over 17 amino acids. CDR3 DNA sequence: TGTGCCAGCAGTTTACTTTGGGCAGGGGGCCTGAACACTGAAGCTTTCTTT. It translates to CASSLLWAGGLNTEAFF.

This clonotype has more than one count but fewer than ten. This rearrangement joins TRBV6-2 or TRBV6-3 to TRBJ2-2, with D hard to call. The CDR3 has 13 amino acids. V gave up 2 bases and J gave up 3 bases, with 4 bases separating them. Germline lookup yields CDR1 MNHEY and CDR2 SVGEGT. The CDR3 DNA reads as TGTGCCAGCAGTTACCGGGACACCGGGGAGCTGTTTTTT. Protein: CASSYRDTGELFF.

The chain is built from TRBV5-1 and TRBJ1-4; D may be TRBD1 (5 bases). V dropped 1 base and J dropped 9 bases, with 22 bases sitting between them. Germline lookup yields CDR1 SGHRS and CDR2 YFSETQ. The CDR3 runs 17 residues. CDR3 loop: CASSLRVTGSEFQKLFF. The DNA of the CDR3 is TGCGCCAGCAGCTTGAGAGTCACAGGATCGGAGTTCCAAAAACTGTTTTTT.

This clonotype came up a few times. The chain uses TRBV7-2 and TRBJ1-2; D is unresolved. V was pared by 2 bases and J by 2 bases, with 6 bases between. Germline V lookup: CDR1 SGHTA, CDR2 FQGNSA. This CDR3 contains 13 residues. CDR3 amino acids: CASSLPANYGYTF. The CDR3 region has the DNA TGTGCCAGCAGCTTACCCGCCAACTATGGCTACACCTTC.

The chain links TRBV28 to TRBJ1-2, with D possibly being TRBD1 (6 bases). CDR1 MDHEN and CDR2 SYDVKM come from the germline V gene. V shed 3 bases and J shed 4 bases, with 15 bases lying between them. This CDR3 spans 15 amino acids. The CDR3 bases are TGTGCCAGCAGTTTGGGGCCGAGGGGGATCTATGGCTACACCTTC. Translated: CASSLGPRGIYGYTF.

The chain links TRBV27 to TRBJ2-7; no clear D gene. CDR3 size: 16 residues. CDR1 is MNHEY and CDR2 is SMNVEV in the germline V gene (reference sequence). V was clipped by 3 bases and J by 3 bases, with 18 bases between them. The CDR3 region is CASSLVHPRAYYEQYF. In nucleotides, the CDR3 is TGTGCCAGCAGTTTGGTGCACCCCAGAGCCTACTACGAGCAGTACTTC.

This clonotype was detected ten times or more. The chain has TRBV12-3 or TRBV12-4 and TRBJ2-2, with a weak D call TRBD1 (5 bases). This CDR3 contains 14 residues. Trimming took off 8 bases at V and 5 bases at J, with 15 bases between the two ends. CDR3 loop: CASVQGAGTGELFF. Written as DNA, the CDR3 is TGTGCCAGCGTTCAAGGGGCTGGGACCGGGGAGCTGTTTTTT.

This sequence joins TRBV7-9 and TRBJ2-3, with TRBD1 as a possible D gene (5 bases). The CDR3 sequence is 14 residues long. V lost 1 base and J lost 5, with 10 bases in between. The germline V gene encodes CDR1 SEHNR and CDR2 FQNEAQ (reference sequence). As DNA, the CDR3 is TGTGCCAGCAGCTTAGTAGGGGCAAAAGATACGCAGTATTTT. Its translation is CASSLVGAKDTQYF.

This clonotype was picked up a small number of times. The V and J genes are TRBV5-1 and TRBJ1-1; TRBD1 matches at 8 bases. Unmatched junction bases numbered 5, after V lost 3 bases and J lost 4 bases. Germline V CDR1 and CDR2: SGHRS, YFSETQ. The CDR3 sequence is 14 residues long. CDR3 protein: CASSSTTGGTEAFF. Here the CDR3 DNA reads TGCGCCAGCAGCTCAACTACAGGGGGCACTGAAGCTTTCTTT.

This clonotype has just a few counts. This sequence joins TRBV20-1 and TRBJ2-7, with a weak D call TRBD2 (6 bases). The CDR3 is 14 amino acids. Trimming cost V 1 base and J 2 bases, with 12 bases left between them. The germline CDR1 and CDR2 sequences are DFQATT and SNEGSKA (reference sequence). CDR3 in amino acids: CSARVGGAAYEQYF. In DNA, the CDR3 is TGCAGTGCTAGAGTCGGCGGGGCCGCCTACGAGCAGTACTTC.

The chain's CDR3 is CASSLDSGRGTDTQYF. CDR3 nucleotides: TGCGCCAGCAGCTTGGATAGCGGGAGAGGCACAGATACGCAGTATTTT. This chain joins TRBV5-1 and TRBJ2-3; 9 bases match TRBD2. After removal of 0 bases from V and 1 base from J, the junction contained 3 bases not matched to a gene. From germline, CDR1 is SGHRS and CDR2 YFSETQ. The CDR3 has 16 residues.

Only a few counts were recorded for this clonotype. The gene calls are TRBV4-3 and TRBJ1-1, with D hard to call. V was trimmed by 3 bases and J by 6 bases, leaving 14 bases between them. This CDR3 comprises 14 residues. CDR1 LGHNA and CDR2 YSLEER come from the germline V gene. The CDR3 here is CASSQGPGGSEAFF. The CDR3 DNA is TGCGCCAGCAGCCAGGGCCCCGGTGGGTCTGAAGCTTTCTTT.

This clonotype appeared a few times. This chain uses TRBV7-6 with TRBJ1-2; D uncertain. The germline V and J ends were trimmed by 5 bases and 4 bases, with 11 bases remaining between them. Looked up from germline, CDR1 is SGHVS and CDR2 is FNYEAQ. This CDR3 has 13 residues. The CDR3 spells CASSRTVGYGYTF. Written as DNA, the CDR3 is TGTGCCAGCAGCCGTACAGTTGGCTATGGCTACACCTTC.

The chain joins TRBV9 to TRBJ2-3; D is ambiguous. Per germline, CDR1 SGDLS and CDR2 YYNGEE. Trimming left V 0 bases short and J 2 bases short, with 7 bases between. This CDR3 comprises 14 residues. The CDR3 protein is CASSVDRYTDTQYF. The CDR3 DNA follows: TGTGCCAGCAGCGTAGATCGATACACAGATACGCAGTATTTT.

This clonotype has a single count. The chain has TRBV11-3 and TRBJ2-7, with 7 nucleotides matching TRBD1. The CDR3 has 13 amino acids. CDR1 SGHNT and CDR2 YENEEA come from the germline V gene. Trimming cost V 11 bases and J 3 bases; bases outside gene matches: 10. CDR3 in DNA: TGTGCCTGCCGAGGGGGCGCATTCTACGAGCAGTACTTC. Translated, it gives CACRGGAFYEQYF.

The chain couples TRBV13 to TRBJ2-1; TRBD2 matches 9 bases. J lost 6 bases, V lost 3 bases, and 6 bases had no gene match. From germline, CDR1 is PRHDT and CDR2 FYEKMQ (reference sequence). The CDR3 totals 15 residues. CDR3 protein: CASSFGLAGLNEQFF. CDR3 DNA sequence: TGTGCCAGCAGCTTCGGGCTAGCGGGACTCAATGAGCAGTTCTTC.

This clonotype was seen only a few times. The chain links TRBV21-1 to TRBJ1-6; whether TRBD1, the table's D call, matches the DNA was not checked. TRBV21-1 is flagged as a pseudogene. This CDR3 contains 16 residues. CDR3 in amino acids: CASSKRRGTASSPLHF. CDR3 DNA sequence: TGTGCCAGCAGCAAAAGGCGGGGGACAGCCTCTTCACCCCTCCACTTT.

This clonotype was seen just once. The chain uses TRBV18 and TRBJ2-7; no clear D gene. This CDR3 comprises 11 residues. Germline CDR1 and CDR2: KGHSH and LQKENI. Trimming took off 2 bases at V and 6 bases at J, with 5 bases between the two ends. DNA for the CDR3: TGTGCCAGCTCACCATCAAGCGAGCAGTACTTC. It translates to CASSPSSEQYF.